A selection of T cell receptor beta chains follows, all from one sample in a study of blood T cell repertoires in COVID-19. Sequencing was performed with immunoSEQ multiplex PCR; in TCRdb, only in-frame clones are kept and a portion is missing. The repertoire holds 150,000 to 200,000 clones, with about 88% as singletons. Sequencing was performed on peripheral blood. All receptors derive from a young man who had recovered from COVID-19. Each CDR3 is given without its conserved first and last residue.

V | CDR3
TRBV5-6 | ASSLEGTGAHYPDNEQF
TRBV6-2/TRBV6-3 | ASSLLAGGPGANVLT
TRBV5-4 | ASSLKSSGRFADTQY
TRBV28 | ASSRQNEPQH
TRBV5-1 | ASSLAADTDTQY
TRBV19 | ASNTGGVPDTQY
TRBV9 | ASSVGSHLGTGELF
TRBV19 | ASSSRQGRTEAF
TRBV5-1 | ASSPGGVGNTEAF
TRBV12-3/TRBV12-4 | ASNTGGETQY
TRBV6-5 | ASLTSGSYNEQF
TRBV6-4 | ASSDSHSYNEQF
TRBV5-1 | ASRPGDSKAGELF
TRBV2 | ASSRLFQGFTGELF
TRBV7-9 | ASSFVGSTEAF
TRBV27 | ASSFRQGVNTGELF
TRBV30 | AWAGQSLSYEQY
TRBV2 | ASSNRGGSGWGETQY
TRBV19 | ASSIVPGQGTPEAF
TRBV3-1/TRBV3-2 | ASSQSQGKGDTQY
TRBV5-1 | ASSRELNTEAF
TRBV5-1 | ASSSETSGSTGELF
TRBV6-5 | ASSRGDRGAHTQY
TRBV11-2 | ASSLEYGATEAF
TRBV15 | ATSRAGTGKGYT
TRBV2 | ASSEASPLTNRFPETQY
TRBV5-6 | ASREGPYEQY
TRBV18 | ASSPPPPLAGGADTQY